The T cell receptor (beta chain) described here comes from a study of blood T cells in healthy people across ages. Germline-derived CDR1 and CDR2 are SEHNR and FQNEAQ (reference sequence). CDR3 length: 16 amino acids. V lost 5 bases and J lost 5; bases outside the gene matches: 9. A J-beta primer mix and a sample-barcoded 5' primer were used in a second PCR of about 7 to 12 cycles. Each CDR3 protein is one row after TCRdb ran MiXCR on the 5' RACE reads. The sample comprises some 900,000 distinct CDR3 sequences, more than 25% of which are singletons, and 17% rests with the top ten. The sample providers were healthy Caucasian people from Russia, aged about 6 to 100.

The genes are TRBV7-9 and TRBJ2-2, with 9 positions matching TRBD1. The sequence was obtained from a woman over 75 in good health. Material: blood. In DNA form, the CDR3 reads TGTGCCAGCAGCCAACAGGGGGCCGTAGTAACCGGGGAGCTGTTTTTT. Its translation is CASSQQGAVVTGELFF.